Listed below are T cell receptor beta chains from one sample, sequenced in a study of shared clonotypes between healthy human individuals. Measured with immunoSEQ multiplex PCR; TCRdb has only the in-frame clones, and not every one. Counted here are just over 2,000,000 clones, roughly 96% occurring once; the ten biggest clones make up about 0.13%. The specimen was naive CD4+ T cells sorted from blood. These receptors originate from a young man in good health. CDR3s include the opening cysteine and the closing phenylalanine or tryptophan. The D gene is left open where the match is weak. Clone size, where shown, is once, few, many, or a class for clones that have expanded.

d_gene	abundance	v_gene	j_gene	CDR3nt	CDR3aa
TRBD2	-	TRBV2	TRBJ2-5	TGTGCCAGCAGTGATCTGGAACCCGCGGGCGGGGGGACCCAGTACTTC	CASSDLEPAGGGTQYF
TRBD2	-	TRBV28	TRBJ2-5	TGTGCCAGCAGTTTAATAGCGGGGGGGCCTGGGACCCAGTACTTC	CASSLIAGGPGTQYF
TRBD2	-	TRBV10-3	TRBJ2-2	TGTGCCATCAGTGAGTCGAGGAGCGGGAGTCGAACCGGGGAGCTGTTTTTT	CAISESRSGSRTGELFF
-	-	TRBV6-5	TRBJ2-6	TGTGCCAGCAGTTCCGAGGGGAGACCTGGGGCCAACGTCCTGACTTTC	CASSSEGRPGANVLTF
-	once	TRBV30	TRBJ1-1	TGTGCCTGGAGTGTACGAAGACACCTGAACACTGAAGCTTTCTTT	CAWSVRRHLNTEAFF
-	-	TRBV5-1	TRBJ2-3	TGCGCCAGCAGCCGGCTGAGAGGTGACACAGATACGCAGTATTTT	CASSRLRGDTDTQYF
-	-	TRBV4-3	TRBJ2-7	TGCGCCAGCAGCCAAGTGATTCTCGGGATTAGATACGAGCAGTACTTC	CASSQVILGIRYEQYF
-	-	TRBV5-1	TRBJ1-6	TGCGCCAGCAGCTTGGGTCAGTCGTCTTTTTCACCCCTCCACTTT	CASSLGQSSFSPLHF
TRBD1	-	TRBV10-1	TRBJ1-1	TGCGCCAGCAGTGATAGGAGGGGGCCCCTGAACACTGAAGCTTTCTTT	CASSDRRGPLNTEAFF
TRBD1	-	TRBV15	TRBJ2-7	TGTGCCACCAGCAGGTGGGACAGGGGATCGGAAGAGCAGTACTTC	CATSRWDRGSEEQYF
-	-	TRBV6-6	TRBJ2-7	TGTGCCAGCAGTTACTCGGGAGGACTCTACGAGCAGTACTTC	CASSYSGGLYEQYF
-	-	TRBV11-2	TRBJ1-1	TGTGCCAGCAGTGGACAGTTGAACACTGAAGCTTTCTTT	CASSGQLNTEAFF
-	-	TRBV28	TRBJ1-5	TGTGCCAGCAGTGGGGGTGAAGGGCAAGGCAATCAGCCCCAGCATTTT	CASSGGEGQGNQPQHF
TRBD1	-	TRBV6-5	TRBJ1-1	TGTGCCAGCGGTTACAGGGGCCAATCTGAAGCTTTCTTT	CASGYRGQSEAFF
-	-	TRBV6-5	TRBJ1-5	TGTGCCACCGGGGCCTCAGCGCATCAGCCCCAGCATTTT	CATGASAHQPQHF
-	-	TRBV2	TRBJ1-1	TGTGCCAGCAGTGTGTGGAGTGAAGCTTTCTTT	CASSVWSEAFF
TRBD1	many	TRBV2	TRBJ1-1	TGTGCCAGCAGTGTAGCAGACAGGGGGAGGGTGAACACTGAAGCTTTCTTT	CASSVADRGRVNTEAFF
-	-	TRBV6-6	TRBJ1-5	TGTGCCAGCAGTACCGCCGGGACTGGGGGCAATCAGCCCCAGCATTTT	CASSTAGTGGNQPQHF
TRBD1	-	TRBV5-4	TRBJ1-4	TGTGCCAGCAGCAACAGGGGGGAGAATGAAAAACTGTTTTTT	CASSNRGENEKLFF
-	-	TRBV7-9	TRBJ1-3	TGTGCCAGCAGCTCGAATACTGGAAACACCATATATTTT	CASSSNTGNTIYF
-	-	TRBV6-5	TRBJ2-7	TGTGCCAGCAGGGACCGTGGGGCTTCCTACGAGCAGTACTTC	CASRDRGASYEQYF
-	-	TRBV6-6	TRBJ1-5	TGTGCCAGCAGGCTAACTGAGCCCCAGCATTTT	CASRLTEPQHF
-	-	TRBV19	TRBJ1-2	TGTGCCAGTACGAAGAGTGACTATGGCTACACCTTC	CASTKSDYGYTF
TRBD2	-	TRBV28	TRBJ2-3	TGTGCCAGCAGTCCCCGGGTCGGCGGGGGGAGCACAGATACGCAGTATTTT	CASSPRVGGGSTDTQYF
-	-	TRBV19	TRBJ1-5	TGTGCCAGTAGTCCACACCACGGTTATGATAGCAATCAGCCCCAGCATTTT	CASSPHHGYDSNQPQHF
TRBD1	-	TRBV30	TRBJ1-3	TGTGCACTGGAGGGGGGTTGGACAGGGACTGGAAACACCATATATTTT	CALEGGWTGTGNTIYF
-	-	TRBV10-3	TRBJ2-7	TGTGCCATCAGTTATAGCTCCTACGAGCAGTACTTC	CAISYSSYEQYF
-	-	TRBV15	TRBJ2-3	TGTGCCACCAGCAGAGATGGCGGGACCACAGATACGCAGTATTTT	CATSRDGGTTDTQYF
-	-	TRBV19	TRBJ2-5	TGTGCCAGTAGTATGGCGGCAGGAGACGTTCGGGAGACCCAGTACTTC	CASSMAAGDVRETQYF
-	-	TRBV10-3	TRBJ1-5	TGTGCCATCAGTGACGCCAGCAATCAGCCCCAGCATTTT	CAISDASNQPQHF
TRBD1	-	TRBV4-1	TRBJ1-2	TGCGCCAGCAGCGAAAGGGGGACAGGGAACTATGGCTACACCTTC	CASSERGTGNYGYTF
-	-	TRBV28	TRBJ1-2	TGTGCCAGCAGACGACAGGCAATTGGCTACACCTTC	CASRRQAIGYTF
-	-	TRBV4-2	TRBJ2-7	TGTGCCAGCAGCGTTCAGGGGATGAGCTACGAGCAGTACTTC	CASSVQGMSYEQYF
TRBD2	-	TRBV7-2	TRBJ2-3	TGTGCCAGCAGCTTAGGACTAGCGGGAGTTAGGGATACGCAGTATTTT	CASSLGLAGVRDTQYF
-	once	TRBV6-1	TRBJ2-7	TGTGCCAGCAGCAAATTACGAGGGTTGTCCTACGAGCAGTACTTC	CASSKLRGLSYEQYF
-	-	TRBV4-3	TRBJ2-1	TGCGCCAGCAGCATAACCGGGACACTCAGCTCCTACAATGAGCAGTTCTTC	CASSITGTLSSYNEQFF
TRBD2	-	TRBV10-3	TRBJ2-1	TGTGCCATCGGGGTTGCGGGACTAGCGGGAGGGCCATCCTACAATGAGCAGTTCTTC	CAIGVAGLAGGPSYNEQFF
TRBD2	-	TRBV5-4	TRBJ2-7	TGTGCCAGCAGCTTTAAGCTAGCGGGACTACTGAGCTCCTACGAGCAGTACTTC	CASSFKLAGLLSSYEQYF
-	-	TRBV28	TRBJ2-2	TGTGCCAGCACCATCACGGGGACAAAGGCTGGGGAGCTGTTTTTT	CASTITGTKAGELFF
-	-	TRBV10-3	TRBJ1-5	TGTGCCATCAGTGACCTCGGGCGGCAGGGGAGCAATCAGCCCCAGCATTTT	CAISDLGRQGSNQPQHF
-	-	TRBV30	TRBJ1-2	TGTGCCTGGAGTGTACAACCCAACTATGGCTACACCTTC	CAWSVQPNYGYTF
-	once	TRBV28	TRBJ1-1	TGTGCCAGCAGTTTGGCCCCCCAGGGAGGCACTGAAGCTTTCTTT	CASSLAPQGGTEAFF
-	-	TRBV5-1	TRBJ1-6	TGCGCCAGCAGCTTGACAGGCTCAGATAATTCACCCCTCCACTTT	CASSLTGSDNSPLHF
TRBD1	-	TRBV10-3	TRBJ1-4	TGTGCCATCAGCGAGGACAGGGCCGTTGAAAAACTGTTTTTT	CAISEDRAVEKLFF
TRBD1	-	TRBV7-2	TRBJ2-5	TGTGCCAGCAGCTTCCATCGGGACAGCTATCAGACCCAGTACTTC	CASSFHRDSYQTQYF